The next 32 T cell receptor beta chains were all read from a single sample in a study of blood T cell repertoires in COVID-19. Libraries were prepared by immunoSEQ multiplex PCR; TCRdb keeps only in-frame clonotypes and omits some of them. This table has hundreds of thousands of clones, about nine tenths appearing once. Source material: PBMCs or T cells enriched from blood (not recorded which). The receptors were sampled from a woman aged 60-70 years who had recovered from COVID-19.

The chain is built from TRBV7-6 and TRBJ2-5; perhaps TRBD2 as D (7 bases). Germline values: CDR1 SGHVS, CDR2 FNYEAQ. There are 15 residues in the CDR3. Trimming pared 1 base from V and 7 bases from J, leaving 16 bases between. The CDR3 sequence is CASSLDGGGLVTQYF. The CDR3 DNA follows: TGTGCCAGCAGCTTAGATGGGGGGGGGCTGGTGACCCAGTACTTC.

This clone occurred once. The chain combines TRBV11-2 with TRBJ2-1; 9 bases are shared with TRBD1. This CDR3 spans 15 amino acids. J lost 14 bases, V lost 5 bases, and 16 bases had no gene match. CDR1 SGHAT and CDR2 FQNNGV come from the germline V gene. The DNA for the CDR3 is TGTGCCAGCAGCCCGGGACAGGGAGCCGCTTTAATGAAGTTCTTC. It encodes CASSPGQGAALMKFF.

The chain's CDR3 is CASTITSGANVLTF. The CDR3 region has the DNA TGCGCCAGCACTATCACTTCTGGGGCCAACGTCCTGACTTTC. V and J are TRBV5-1 and TRBJ2-6, with D uncertain. V was shortened by 6 bases and J by 1 base, with 8 bases between the two germline ends. Germline loops: CDR1 SGHRS, CDR2 YFSETQ. The CDR3 runs to 14 residues.

The CDR3: CASSTGGTQYF. The CDR3 DNA reads as TGTGCCAGCAGTACCGGGGGGACCCAGTACTTC. The chain has TRBV6-5 and TRBJ2-5; D is perhaps TRBD2 (6 bases). Trimming pared 5 bases from V and 7 bases from J, leaving 8 bases between. This CDR3 has 11 residues. CDR1 and CDR2 (germline): MNHEY, SVGAGI.

This clone was observed a single time. The rearrangement links TRBV5-1 to TRBJ1-2; the D is unclear. The CDR3 is 13 amino acids. CDR1 is SGHRS, CDR2 YFSETQ, per germline. Trimming left V 5 bases short and J 0 bases short, with 8 bases between. The CDR3 spells CASSKTTNYGYTF. DNA for the CDR3: TGCGCCAGCAGTAAGACAACTAACTATGGCTACACCTTC.

V and J are TRBV2 and TRBJ2-1; 10 bases map to TRBD1. V shed 8 bases and J 9 bases; nucleotides not matched to a gene: 13. Germline lookup yields CDR1 SNHLY and CDR2 FYNNEI. The CDR3 loop spans 15 amino acids. CDR3 coding DNA: TGTGCCAGCCAACGAGGGACAGGGGAGAGGAGTGAGCAGTTCTTC. This translates into CASQRGTGERSEQFF.

The rearrangement uses TRBV6-5 and TRBJ1-2; perhaps TRBD1 as D (6 bases). The V gene lost 2 bases and the J gene lost 2 bases, with 9 bases spanning the gap. Germline V gene data show CDR1 as MNHEY and CDR2 as SVGAGI. The CDR3 is 14 residues long. This CDR3 reads CASSYQGTNYGYTF. CDR3 bases: TGTGCCAGCAGTTACCAGGGGACGAACTATGGCTACACCTTC.

The chain combines TRBV5-6 with TRBJ2-7; D possibly corresponds to TRBD1 (5 bases). The V end was cut by 4 bases, the J end by 2 bases, with 13 bases between. The CDR3 consists of 14 residues. Germline V CDR1 and CDR2: SGHDT, YYEEEE. The CDR3 bases are TGTGCCAGCAGCCCAAGGTGGGGCCCCTACGAGCAGTACGTC. Amino acids: CASSPRWGPYEQYV.

The rearrangement uses TRBV3-1 (or the pseudogene TRBV3-2) and TRBJ2-3, with TRBD2 identical over 9 bases. The germline V gene encodes CDR1 LGHDT and CDR2 YNNKEL (reference sequence). The CDR3 runs to 16 residues. Germline trimming cut 4 bases from V and 1 base from J; bases unmatched to any gene: 6. The CDR3 nucleotides read TGTGCCAGCAGCCTGAGCGGGGGGAGGGGCACAGATACGCAGTATTTT. This codes for CASSLSGGRGTDTQYF.

This chain uses TRBV11-2 with TRBJ2-7; 8 bases align to TRBD1. After removal of 4 bases from V and 3 bases from J, the junction contained 8 bases not matched to a gene. CDR3 length: 15 residues. Germline CDR1 and CDR2: SGHAT and FQNNGV. The DNA of the CDR3 is TGTGCCAGCAGCTACGGACAGGGAGAAGGCTACGAGCAGTACTTC. As protein: CASSYGQGEGYEQYF.

The chain joins TRBV4-2 to TRBJ1-2; D possibly corresponds to TRBD1 (5 bases). Germline CDR1 is LGHNA and CDR2 is YNFKEQ. The CDR3 is 16 amino acids. The V and J ends lost 8 bases and 4 bases respectively, with 23 bases between them. The CDR3 DNA sequence: TGTGCCAGCCTCCAAACCGGAGGGGCCCCTAGCTATGGCTACACCTTC. It translates to CASLQTGGAPSYGYTF.

Only a few counts were recorded for this clone. The sample has other DNA sequences that encode this CDR3 too. The CDR3 nucleotides are TGTGCCAGCAGCGTAGGGGGGAGGGGGGGTGCAGGAGAGACCCAGTACTTC. Translating it yields CASSVGGRGGAGETQYF. The genes are TRBV9 and TRBJ2-5; D possibly corresponds to TRBD2 (7 bases). Looked up from germline, CDR1 is SGDLS and CDR2 is YYNGEE. CDR3 length: 17 residues. Between the trimmed V and J ends, which lost 0 bases and 4 bases, there was a span of 19 bases.

The chain couples TRBV11-3 to TRBJ1-5; a possible D gene is TRBD1 (5 bases). CDR3 length equals 15 residues. The V end lost 1 base, the J end lost 6 bases, and 13 bases lay between the germline ends. The germline gives CDR1 SGHNT, CDR2 YENEEA. As DNA, the CDR3 is TGTGCCAGCAGCTTAGGGGGGGGTAACGGTCAGCCCCAGCATTTT. Its translation: CASSLGGGNGQPQHF.

This sequence joins TRBV2 and TRBJ2-7; D not certain. The germline CDR1 and CDR2 sequences are SNHLY and FYNNEI. V dropped 2 bases and J dropped 0 bases, with 8 bases sitting between them. CDR3 length: 14 residues. For the CDR3, the DNA is TGTGCCAGCAGTGAAAATACAGCCTCCTACGAGCAGTACTTC. Translating gives CASSENTASYEQYF.

The gene calls are TRBV9 and TRBJ2-3, with TRBD2 matching over 13 bases. The CDR3 covers 14 residues. Germline-derived CDR1 and CDR2 are SGDLS and YYNGEE. The trim removed 3 bases at V and 11 bases at J, leaving 6 bases unmatched. The CDR3 loop is CASSEGLAGTGQYF. DNA of the CDR3: TGTGCCAGCAGCGAGGGACTAGCGGGGACGGGGCAGTATTTT.

Notes on this clone: The same CDR3 also results from other DNA sequences found in this sample. The chain links TRBV19 to TRBJ2-5; possibly TRBD1 for D (6 bases). Trimming shortened V by 0 bases and J by 1 base, and 6 bases separated the two germline ends. The CDR3 sequence is 14 residues long. Germline CDR1 reads LNHDA; CDR2 reads SQIVND (reference sequence). The CDR3 here is CASSIEGGQETQYF. The CDR3 DNA reads as TGTGCCAGTAGTATAGAAGGGGGCCAAGAGACCCAGTACTTC.

V gene TRBV10-2 combines with J gene TRBJ1-3; no firm D call. This CDR3 has 17 amino acids. Trimming stripped 4 bases from V and 0 bases from J, with 16 bases between. Per the germline V gene, CDR1 is WSHSY and CDR2 is SAAADI. Written as DNA, the CDR3 is TGCGCCAGCAGTGCCTCGAGGGTTAGGAGCTCTGGAAACACCATATATTTT. Its protein is CASSASRVRSSGNTIYF.

This clone turned up a few times. This rearrangement joins TRBV11-2 to TRBJ1-2; a weak D match, TRBD1 (6 bases). Between the trimmed V and J ends, which lost 0 bases and 2 bases, there was a span of 7 bases. The CDR3 extends over 14 amino acids. Germline V gene sequence: CDR1 SGHAT, CDR2 FQNNGV. The CDR3 sequence is CASSLDRGNYGYTF. The DNA of the CDR3 is TGTGCCAGCAGCTTAGATAGGGGGAACTATGGCTACACCTTC.

V is TRBV19 and J is TRBJ1-5; perhaps TRBD1 as D (5 bases). The CDR3 runs to 18 residues. Germline values: CDR1 LNHDA, CDR2 SQIVND (reference sequence). The V and J ends lost 1 base and 1 base respectively, with 17 bases between them. The DNA of the CDR3 is TGTGCCAGTAGTATAGGCTACAAGGGACTGATAAGCAATCAGCCCCAGCATTTT. Translating gives CASSIGYKGLISNQPQHF.

The chain has TRBV5-1 and TRBJ2-4; TRBD1 aligns across 10 bases. V shed 4 bases, J shed 8 bases, and the junction held 12 bases outside the gene matches. Germline CDR1 SGHRS, CDR2 YFSETQ. The length of the CDR3 is 16 residues. The CDR3 loop is CASSRTLTGGEDIQYF. DNA for the CDR3: TGCGCCAGCAGCCGGACCTTGACAGGGGGCGAGGACATTCAGTACTTC.

This rearrangement joins TRBV6-5 to TRBJ1-1; possibly TRBD1 for D (6 bases). V lost 2 bases and J 1 base, leaving 8 bases between the germline ends. The CDR3 runs 14 residues. Germline CDR1 MNHEY, CDR2 SVGAGI. The CDR3 region is CASSYRQENTEAFF. CDR3 coding DNA: TGTGCCAGCAGTTACCGACAGGAGAACACTGAAGCTTTCTTT.

The CDR3 here is CASSLGAEAFF. The DNA for the CDR3 is TGTGCCAGCAGCTTAGGAGCTGAAGCTTTCTTT. This sequence joins TRBV11-2 and TRBJ1-1; D gene uncertain. Trimming removed 1 base from V and 6 bases from J, with 3 bases in between. Per the germline V gene, CDR1 is SGHAT and CDR2 is FQNNGV. The CDR3 sequence is 11 residues long.

The genes are TRBV6-5 and TRBJ2-7, with a weak D call TRBD1 (5 bases). Trimming took 4 bases from V and 6 from J, leaving 10 bases between them. Germline V gene sequence: CDR1 MNHEY, CDR2 SVGAGI. This CDR3 has 12 amino acids. CDR3 protein: CASSSGIIEQYF. CDR3 in DNA: TGTGCCAGCAGTTCAGGGATTATCGAGCAGTACTTC.

J is TRBJ1-2 and V is TRBV7-2, with no clear D. The CDR3 is 14 residues long. The germline V gene encodes CDR1 SGHTA and CDR2 FQGNSA. V dropped 0 bases and J dropped 7 bases, with 12 bases sitting between them. CDR3: CASSLAKAGSGYTF. CDR3 in DNA: TGTGCCAGCAGCTTAGCGAAGGCAGGTTCTGGCTACACCTTC.

The chain is built from TRBV2 and TRBJ2-7; tentative D call: TRBD2 (5 bases). The germline V gene encodes CDR1 SNHLY and CDR2 FYNNEI. This CDR3 is built from 13 residues. Deletions cut 7 bases from V and 0 bases from J, with 10 bases between. The CDR3 coding sequence is TGTGCCAGCATACGGGAACTCTCCTACGAGCAGTACTTC. Protein product: CASIRELSYEQYF.

This chain connects TRBV19 to TRBJ2-1, with D maybe TRBD1 (6 bases). This CDR3 is built from 16 residues. Trimming shortened V by 3 bases and J by 1 base, and 13 bases separated the two germline ends. Looked up from germline, CDR1 is LNHDA and CDR2 is SQIVND (reference sequence). CDR3 coding DNA: TGTGCCAGTAGTATGGCCAGGGGTCGTTCCTACAATGAGCAGTTCTTC. It codes for CASSMARGRSYNEQFF.

V and J are TRBV6-4 and TRBJ2-3; 9 nucleotides match TRBD2. Looked up from germline, CDR1 is MRHNA and CDR2 is SNTAGT. Trimming removed 6 bases from V and 1 base from J; junction bases left unmatched: 2. This CDR3 is 14 amino acids long. The CDR3 region is CASSERGGTDTQYF. CDR3 nucleotides: TGTGCCAGCAGCGAGCGGGGGGGCACAGATACGCAGTATTTT.

The rearrangement uses TRBV3-1 (or the pseudogene TRBV3-2) and TRBJ1-1; D is uncertain. The V end lost 2 bases, the J end lost 11 bases, and 12 bases lay between the germline ends. Germline assignment: CDR1 LGHDT and CDR2 YNNKEL (reference sequence). The CDR3 runs to 12 residues. CDR3 loop: CASSQRGQEAFF. CDR3 nucleotides: TGTGCCAGCAGCCAAAGAGGGCAGGAGGCTTTCTTT.

The genes are TRBV3-1 (or the pseudogene TRBV3-2) and TRBJ2-1; TRBD1 is a possible D gene (6 bases). The CDR3 spans 12 residues. Germline-derived CDR1 and CDR2 are LGHDT and YNNKEL (reference sequence). V was clipped by 4 bases and J by 5 bases, with 6 bases between them. CDR3 in DNA: TGTGCCAGCAGCCGGACAGACAATGAGCAGTTCTTC. Encoded protein: CASSRTDNEQFF.

On this clone itself: The junction departs from the called germline gene at one end, perhaps through a read error. V and J are TRBV19 and TRBJ2-6, with 9 nucleotides matching TRBD1. The CDR3 length is 14 residues. Germline V lookup: CDR1 LNHDA, CDR2 SQIVND (reference sequence). This chain's CDR3 is CASSPRTGDNVLTF. The CDR3 DNA sequence: TGTGCCAGTAGTCCTCGGACAGGGGACAACGTCCTGACTTTC. Supplemented by reference TRBV19 and TRBJ2-6, the full variable domain reads DGGITQSPKYLFRKEGQNVTLSCEQNLNHDAMYWYRQDPGQGLRLIYYSQIVNDFQKGDIAEGYSVSREKKESFPLTVTSAQKNPTAFYLCASSPRTGDNVLTFGAGSRLTVL.

This clone turned up a few times. The chain combines TRBV3-1 (or the pseudogene TRBV3-2) with TRBJ1-3; D gene unclear. This CDR3 has 13 residues. Per the germline V gene, CDR1 is LGHDT and CDR2 is YNNKEL (reference sequence). V was trimmed by 3 bases and J by 6 bases, leaving 9 bases between them. The CDR3 protein is CASSHARSNTIYF. The CDR3 DNA sequence: TGTGCCAGCAGCCATGCCCGGTCAAACACCATATATTTT.

CDR3 protein: CASRLNRVRPQHF. The DNA for the CDR3 is TGTGCCAGCAGGTTAAACAGGGTTCGGCCCCAGCATTTT. V is TRBV28 and J is TRBJ1-5, with D perhaps TRBD1 (6 bases). The CDR3 loop spans 13 amino acids. The V and J ends lost 6 bases and 9 bases respectively, with 15 bases between them. Germline values: CDR1 MDHEN, CDR2 SYDVKM.